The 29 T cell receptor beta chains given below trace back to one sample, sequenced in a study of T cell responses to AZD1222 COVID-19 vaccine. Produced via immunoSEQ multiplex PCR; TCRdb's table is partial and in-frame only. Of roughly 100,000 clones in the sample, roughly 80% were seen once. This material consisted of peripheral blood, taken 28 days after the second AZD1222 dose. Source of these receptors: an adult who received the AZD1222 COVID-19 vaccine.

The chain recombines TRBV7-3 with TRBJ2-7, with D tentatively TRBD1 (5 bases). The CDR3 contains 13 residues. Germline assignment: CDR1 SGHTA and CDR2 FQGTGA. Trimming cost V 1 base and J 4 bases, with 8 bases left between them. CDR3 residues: CASSLNRPYEQYF. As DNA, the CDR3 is TGTGCCAGCAGCTTAAACAGGCCGTACGAGCAGTACTTC. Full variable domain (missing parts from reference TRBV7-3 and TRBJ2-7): GAGVSQTPSNKVTEKGKYVELRCDPISGHTALYWYRQSLGQGPEFLIYFQGTGAADDSGLPNDRFFAVRPEGSVSTLKIQRTERGDSAVYLCASSLNRPYEQYFGPGTRLTVT.

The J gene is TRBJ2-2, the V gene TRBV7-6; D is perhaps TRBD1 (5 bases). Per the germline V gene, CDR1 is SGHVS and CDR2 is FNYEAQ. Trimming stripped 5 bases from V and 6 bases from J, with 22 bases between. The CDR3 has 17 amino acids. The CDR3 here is CASSLSPDPGLAGELFF. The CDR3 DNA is TGTGCCAGCAGCCTTTCCCCGGACCCAGGGTTAGCCGGGGAGCTGTTTTTT.

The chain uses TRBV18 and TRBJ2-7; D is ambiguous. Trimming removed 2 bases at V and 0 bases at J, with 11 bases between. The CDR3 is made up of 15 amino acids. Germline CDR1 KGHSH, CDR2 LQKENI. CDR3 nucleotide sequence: TGTGCCAGCTCACCAAGACACCAGAGCTCCTACGAGCAGTACTTC. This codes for CASSPRHQSSYEQYF.

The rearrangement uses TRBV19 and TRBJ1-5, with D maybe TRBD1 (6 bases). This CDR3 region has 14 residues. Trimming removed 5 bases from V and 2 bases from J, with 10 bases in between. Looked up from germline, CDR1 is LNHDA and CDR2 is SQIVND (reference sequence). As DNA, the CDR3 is TGTGCCAGTAGTCTAAGGACAGGCAATCAGCCCCAGCATTTT. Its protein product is CASSLRTGNQPQHF.

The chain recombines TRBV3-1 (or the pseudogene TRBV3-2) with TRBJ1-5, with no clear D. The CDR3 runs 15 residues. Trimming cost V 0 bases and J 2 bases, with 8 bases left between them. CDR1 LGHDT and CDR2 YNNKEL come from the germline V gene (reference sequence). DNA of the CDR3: TGTGCCAGCAGCCAAGATCTGGTCCGCAATCAGCCCCAGCATTTT. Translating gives CASSQDLVRNQPQHF.

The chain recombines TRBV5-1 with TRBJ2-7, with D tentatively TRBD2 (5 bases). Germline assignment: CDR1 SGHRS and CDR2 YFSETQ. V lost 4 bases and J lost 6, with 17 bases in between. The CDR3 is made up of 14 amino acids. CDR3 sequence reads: CASSSGSGKGEQYF. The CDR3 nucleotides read TGCGCCAGCAGCAGTGGGAGTGGGAAGGGCGAGCAGTACTTC.

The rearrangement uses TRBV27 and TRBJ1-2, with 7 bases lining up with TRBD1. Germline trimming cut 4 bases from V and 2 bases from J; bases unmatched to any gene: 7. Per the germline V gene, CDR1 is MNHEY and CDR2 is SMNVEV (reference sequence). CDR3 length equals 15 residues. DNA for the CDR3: TGTGCCAGCAGTTCATCCACAGGGGCGAACTATGGCTACACCTTC. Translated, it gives CASSSSTGANYGYTF.

The CDR3: CASRIAGFSYNEQFF. In DNA form, the CDR3 reads TGCGCCAGCAGGATAGCGGGGTTTTCCTACAATGAGCAGTTCTTC. This chain connects TRBV10-2 to TRBJ2-1; 8 nucleotides align to TRBD2. CDR3 length: 15 amino acids. V was clipped by 6 bases and J by 1 base; unmatched bases: 5. CDR1 is WSHSY, CDR2 SAAADI, per germline.

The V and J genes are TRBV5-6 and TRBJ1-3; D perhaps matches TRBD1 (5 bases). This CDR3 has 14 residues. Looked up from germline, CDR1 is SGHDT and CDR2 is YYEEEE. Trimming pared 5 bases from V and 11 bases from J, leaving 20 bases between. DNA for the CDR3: TGTGCCAGCAGTTTCCGGGACGCGCGAAGCGCCATATATTTT. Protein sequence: CASSFRDARSAIYF.

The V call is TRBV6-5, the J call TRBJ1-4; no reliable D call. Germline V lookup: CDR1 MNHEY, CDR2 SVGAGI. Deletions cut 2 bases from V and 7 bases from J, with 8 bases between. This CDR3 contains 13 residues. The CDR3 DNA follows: TGTGCCAGCAGTTACACCCGAGGTGAAAAACTGTTTTTT. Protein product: CASSYTRGEKLFF.

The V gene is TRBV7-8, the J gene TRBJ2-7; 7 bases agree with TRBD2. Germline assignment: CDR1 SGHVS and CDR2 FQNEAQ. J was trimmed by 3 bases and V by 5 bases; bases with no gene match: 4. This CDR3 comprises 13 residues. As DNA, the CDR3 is TGTGCCAGCAGCCCCGGACTAGACTACGAGCAGTACTTC. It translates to CASSPGLDYEQYF.

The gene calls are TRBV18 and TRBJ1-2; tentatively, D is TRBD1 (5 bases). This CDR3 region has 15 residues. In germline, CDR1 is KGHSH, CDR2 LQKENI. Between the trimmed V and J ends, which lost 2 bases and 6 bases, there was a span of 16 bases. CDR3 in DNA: TGTGCCAGCTCACCAAACGAGGGGAAAGTAGATGGCTACACCTTC. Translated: CASSPNEGKVDGYTF.

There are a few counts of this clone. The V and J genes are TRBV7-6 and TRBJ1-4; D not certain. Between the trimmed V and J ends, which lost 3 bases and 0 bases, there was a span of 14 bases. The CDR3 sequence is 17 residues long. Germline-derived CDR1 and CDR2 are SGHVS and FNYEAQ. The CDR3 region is CASSLQATTSTNEKLFF. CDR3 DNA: TGTGCCAGCAGCTTGCAGGCCACAACTTCAACTAATGAAAAACTGTTTTTT.

The CDR3 reads CASSLVAGSYEQYF. For the CDR3, the DNA is TGTGCCAGCAGCTTGGTCGCCGGATCCTACGAGCAGTACTTC. The chain has TRBV5-4 and TRBJ2-7; unclear D gene. The CDR3 is 14 residues long. Germline V gene sequence: CDR1 SGHNT, CDR2 YYREEE (reference sequence). Trimming pared 0 bases from V and 1 base from J, leaving 8 bases between. Full variable domain (rest looked up from reference TRBV5-4 and TRBJ2-7): ETGVTQSPTHLIKTRGQQVTLRCSSQSGHNTVSWYQQALGQGPQFIFQYYREEENGRGNFPPRFSGLQFPNYSSELNVNALELDDSALYLCASSLVAGSYEQYFGPGTRLTVT.

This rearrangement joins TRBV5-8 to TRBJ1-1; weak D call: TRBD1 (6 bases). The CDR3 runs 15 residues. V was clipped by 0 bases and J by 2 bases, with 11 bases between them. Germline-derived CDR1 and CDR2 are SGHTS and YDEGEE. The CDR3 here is CASSLVARGNTEAFF. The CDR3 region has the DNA TGTGCCAGCAGCTTGGTTGCCAGGGGTAACACTGAAGCTTTCTTT.

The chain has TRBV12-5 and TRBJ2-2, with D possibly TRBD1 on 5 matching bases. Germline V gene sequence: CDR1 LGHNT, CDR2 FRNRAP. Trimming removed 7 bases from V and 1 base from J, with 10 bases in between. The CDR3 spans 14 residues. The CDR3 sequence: CASAKTENTGELFF. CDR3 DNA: TGTGCTAGTGCTAAGACAGAGAACACCGGGGAGCTGTTTTTT.

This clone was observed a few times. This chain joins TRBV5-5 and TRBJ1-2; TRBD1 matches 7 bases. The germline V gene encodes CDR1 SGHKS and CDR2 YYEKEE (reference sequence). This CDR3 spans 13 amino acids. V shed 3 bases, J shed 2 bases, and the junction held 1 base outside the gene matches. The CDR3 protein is CASSSQGNYGYTF. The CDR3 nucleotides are TGTGCCAGCAGCTCACAGGGGAACTATGGCTACACCTTC.

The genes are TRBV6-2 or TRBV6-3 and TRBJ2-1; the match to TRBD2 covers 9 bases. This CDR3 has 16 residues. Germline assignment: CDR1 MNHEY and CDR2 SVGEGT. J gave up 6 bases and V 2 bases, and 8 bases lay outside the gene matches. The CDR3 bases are TGTGCCAGCAGTTACAGCCGACTAGCGGCTAGCAATGAGCAGTTCTTC. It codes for CASSYSRLAASNEQFF.

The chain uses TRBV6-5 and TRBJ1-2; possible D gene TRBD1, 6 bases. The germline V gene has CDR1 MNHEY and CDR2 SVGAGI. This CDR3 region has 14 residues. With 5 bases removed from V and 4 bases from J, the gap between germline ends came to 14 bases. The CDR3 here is CASSNNRDLYGYTF. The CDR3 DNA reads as TGTGCCAGCAGTAATAACAGGGATCTCTATGGCTACACCTTC.

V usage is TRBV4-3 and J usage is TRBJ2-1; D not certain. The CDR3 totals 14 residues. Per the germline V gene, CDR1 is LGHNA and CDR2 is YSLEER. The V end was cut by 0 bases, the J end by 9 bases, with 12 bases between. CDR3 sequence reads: CASSQDSARGEQFF. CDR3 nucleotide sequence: TGCGCCAGCAGCCAAGATTCGGCTCGAGGTGAGCAGTTCTTC.

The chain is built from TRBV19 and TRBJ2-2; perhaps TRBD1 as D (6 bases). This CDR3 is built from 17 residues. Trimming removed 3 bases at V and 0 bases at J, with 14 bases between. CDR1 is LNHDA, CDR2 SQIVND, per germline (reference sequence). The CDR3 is CASSIPFTGTNTGELFF. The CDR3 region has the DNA TGTGCCAGTAGTATCCCTTTTACAGGGACGAACACCGGGGAGCTGTTTTTT.

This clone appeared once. CDR3 nucleotides: TGTGCCAGCAGCGCTAGCCCGCACTCTGGAAACACCATATATTTT. Encoded protein: CASSASPHSGNTIYF. The rearrangement uses TRBV9 and TRBJ1-3; D call uncertain. Germline CDR1 SGDLS, CDR2 YYNGEE. The V gene lost 3 bases and the J gene lost 0 bases, with 10 bases spanning the gap. This CDR3 is 15 amino acids long.

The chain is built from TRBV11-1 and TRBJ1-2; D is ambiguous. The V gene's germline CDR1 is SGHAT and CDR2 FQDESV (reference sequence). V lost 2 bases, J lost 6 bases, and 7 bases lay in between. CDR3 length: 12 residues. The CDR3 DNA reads TGTGCCAGCAGCTTAAGTGGGGATGGCTACACCTTC. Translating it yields CASSLSGDGYTF.

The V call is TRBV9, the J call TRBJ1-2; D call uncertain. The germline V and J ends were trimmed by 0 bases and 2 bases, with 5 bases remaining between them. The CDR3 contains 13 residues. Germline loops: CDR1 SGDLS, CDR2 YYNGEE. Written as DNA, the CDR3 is TGTGCCAGCAGCGTAGGCGAAAACTATGGCTACACCTTC. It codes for CASSVGENYGYTF.

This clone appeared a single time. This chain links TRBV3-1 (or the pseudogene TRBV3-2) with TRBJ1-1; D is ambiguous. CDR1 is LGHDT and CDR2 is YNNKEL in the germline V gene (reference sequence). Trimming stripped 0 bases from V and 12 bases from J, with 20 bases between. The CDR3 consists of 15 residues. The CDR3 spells CASSQDSVGTVRTFF. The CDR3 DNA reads TGTGCCAGCAGCCAAGATAGTGTGGGTACCGTCAGGACTTTCTTT.

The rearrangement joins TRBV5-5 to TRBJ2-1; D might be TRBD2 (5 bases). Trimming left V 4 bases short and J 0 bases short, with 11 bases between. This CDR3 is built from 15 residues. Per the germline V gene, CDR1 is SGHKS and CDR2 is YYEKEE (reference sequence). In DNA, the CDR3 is TGTGCCAGCAGCAAAAGCGGAAGCTCCTACAATGAGCAGTTCTTC. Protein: CASSKSGSSYNEQFF. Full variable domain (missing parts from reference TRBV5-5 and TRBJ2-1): DAGVTQSPTHLIKTRGQQVTLRCSPISGHKSVSWYQQVLGQGPQFIFQYYEKEERGRGNFPDRFSARQFPNYSSELNVNALLLGDSALYLCASSKSGSSYNEQFFGPGTRLTVL.

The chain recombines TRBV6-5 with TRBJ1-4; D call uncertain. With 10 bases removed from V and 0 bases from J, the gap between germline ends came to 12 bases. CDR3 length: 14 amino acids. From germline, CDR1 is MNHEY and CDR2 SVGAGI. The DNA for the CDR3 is TGTGCCACCAAGGTGCCCGCAACTAATGAAAAACTGTTTTTT. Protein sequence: CATKVPATNEKLFF.

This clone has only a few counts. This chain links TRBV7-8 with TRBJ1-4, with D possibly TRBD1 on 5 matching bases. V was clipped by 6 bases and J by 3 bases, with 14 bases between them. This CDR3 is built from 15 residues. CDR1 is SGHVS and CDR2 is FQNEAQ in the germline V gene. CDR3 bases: TGTGCCAGCAGGCTCTTGGGGCAGCCTAATGAAAAACTGTTTTTT. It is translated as CASRLLGQPNEKLFF. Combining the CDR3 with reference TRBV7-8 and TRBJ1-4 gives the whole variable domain GAGVSQSPRYKVAKRGQDVALRCDPISGHVSLFWYQQALGQGPEFLTYFQNEAQLDKSGLPSDRFFAERPEGSVSTLKIQRTQQEDSAVYLCASRLLGQPNEKLFFGSGTQLSVL.

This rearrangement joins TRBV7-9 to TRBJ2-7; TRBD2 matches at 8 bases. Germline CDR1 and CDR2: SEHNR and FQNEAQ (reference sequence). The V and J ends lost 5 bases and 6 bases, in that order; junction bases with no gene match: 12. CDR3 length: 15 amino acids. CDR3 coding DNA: TGTGCCAGCAGCCTCCCGGGGGGGGCGCGGGGCGAGCAGTACTTC. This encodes CASSLPGGARGEQYF.